This T cell receptor (beta chain) derives from a study of blood T cells in healthy people across ages. For this clonotype: Antigen: not known.

Per germline, CDR1 SGHAT and CDR2 FQNNGV. This CDR3 contains 14 residues. A second PCR of roughly 7 to 11 cycles used a sample-barcoded 5' primer and a J-beta primer mix. TCRdb redid the calling of the 5' RACE reads with MiXCR, one entry per CDR3 protein. Of 850,000 to 1,000,000 distinct CDR3 sequences in the sample, roughly half are singletons; the top ten hold roughly a fifth. Study results and caveats: Donor CMV status was unknown, possibly confounding expanded clonotype changes. Age brought a roughly linear fall in TCR beta diversity measured per million T cells. With naive T cell percentage, TCR beta diversity showed a strong correlation.

This chain uses TRBV11-2 with TRBJ2-7, with D maybe TRBD1 (7 bases). The DNA end lines up better with TRBJ2-4; the J call may be wrong. Sequenced sample: blood. The receptor was isolated from a woman aged 60 to 75 in good health. CDR3 bases: TGTGCCAGCAGCTCCCTGGACAGGAGGGACATTCAGTACTTC. It translates to CASSSLDRRDIQYF.